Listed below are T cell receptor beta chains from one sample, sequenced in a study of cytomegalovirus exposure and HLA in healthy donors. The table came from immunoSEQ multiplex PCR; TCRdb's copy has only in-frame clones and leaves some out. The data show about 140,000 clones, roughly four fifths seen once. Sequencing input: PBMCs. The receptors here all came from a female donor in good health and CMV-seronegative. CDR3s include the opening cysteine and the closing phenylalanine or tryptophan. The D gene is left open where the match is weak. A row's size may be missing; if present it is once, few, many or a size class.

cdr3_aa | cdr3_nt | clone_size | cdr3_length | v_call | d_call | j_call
CASSEEPGHEQFF | TGTGCCAGCAGTGAAGAACCGGGACACGAGCAGTTCTTC | . | 13 | TRBV6-4 | . | TRBJ2-1
CASSQDEGLNNEQFF | TGTGCCAGCAGCCAAGATGAGGGACTTAACAATGAGCAGTTCTTC | . | 15 | TRBV4-2 | . | TRBJ2-1
CASSSTGNTEAFF | TGTGCCAGCAGCTCAACAGGGAACACTGAAGCTTTCTTT | few | 13 | TRBV5-6 | . | TRBJ1-1
CASSSGLAGGIDEQYF | TGTGCCAGCAGCTCCGGACTAGCGGGAGGTATCGACGAGCAGTACTTC | . | 16 | TRBV7-3 | TRBD2 | TRBJ2-7
CASSVGTGGSEQYF | TGTGCCAGCAGCGTAGGGACAGGGGGTTCCGAGCAGTACTTC | . | 14 | TRBV9 | TRBD1 | TRBJ2-7
CASRPARPTNEKLFF | TGTGCCAGCAGGCCCGCCAGGCCAACTAATGAAAAACTGTTTTTT | . | 15 | TRBV28 | . | TRBJ1-4
CASSLGRVSYEQYF | TGTGCCAGCAGTTTGGGCAGGGTATCCTACGAGCAGTACTTC | . | 14 | TRBV28 | . | TRBJ2-7
CASSLAGREGRGRETQYF | TGTGCCAGCAGCTTGGCCGGGCGGGAGGGCCGGGGACGGGAGACCCAGTACTTC | . | 18 | TRBV5-4 | TRBD2 | TRBJ2-5
CASSGNSSGNTIYF | TGTGCCAGCAGCGGGAACAGCTCTGGAAACACCATATATTTT | . | 14 | TRBV9 | . | TRBJ1-3
CASSDPGTSGGAYEQYF | TGTGCCAGCAGTGACCCTGGGACTAGCGGGGGAGCGTACGAGCAGTACTTC | . | 17 | TRBV2 | TRBD2 | TRBJ2-7
CASTSPGGETQYF | TGTGCCAGTACCTCTCCCGGGGGGGAGACCCAGTACTTC | . | 13 | TRBV19 | TRBD2 | TRBJ2-5
CATSTRTGGNEQFF | TGTGCCACCAGCACTAGGACAGGTGGAAATGAGCAGTTCTTC | . | 14 | TRBV15 | TRBD1 | TRBJ2-1
CASSQDMGASTEAFF | TGTGCCAGCAGCCAAGATATGGGGGCCAGCACTGAAGCTTTCTTT | . | 15 | TRBV14 | . | TRBJ1-1
CASSGLTGSYEKLFF | TGTGCCAGCAGTGGCCTAACAGGGTCTTATGAAAAACTGTTTTTT | . | 15 | TRBV25-1 | . | TRBJ1-4
CASSTRDRGTLNYGYTF | TGTGCCAGCAGCACACGGGACAGGGGGACCCTTAACTATGGCTACACCTTC | . | 17 | TRBV7-9 | TRBD1 | TRBJ1-2
CASSAGQSHSSYEQYF | TGTGCCAGCAGCGCCGGACAGAGCCACTCCTCCTACGAGCAGTACTTC | . | 16 | TRBV9 | . | TRBJ2-7
CASSVAKASAHNEQFF | TGTGCCAGCAGCGTAGCTAAAGCTAGCGCGCACAATGAGCAGTTCTTC | . | 16 | TRBV9 | . | TRBJ2-1
CASSQRQGDRQYRTDTQYF | TGTGCCAGCAGCCAACGGCAGGGGGACAGGCAATACCGCACAGATACGCAGTATTTT | . | 19 | TRBV14 | TRBD1 | TRBJ2-3
CASSMASRSNQPQHF | TGTGCCAGTAGTATGGCCAGTCGAAGCAATCAGCCCCAGCATTTT | . | 15 | TRBV19 | . | TRBJ1-5
CASSVTGANTEAFF | TGTGCCAGCAGCGTAACAGGGGCGAACACTGAAGCTTTCTTT | . | 14 | TRBV28 | TRBD1 | TRBJ1-1
CASRVSSHNQPQHF | TGTGCCAGTAGAGTATCGAGCCACAATCAGCCCCAGCATTTT | . | 14 | TRBV19 | . | TRBJ1-5
CASSLDRANYGYTF | TGTGCCAGCAGCTTGGACAGAGCTAACTATGGCTACACCTTC | . | 14 | TRBV5-4 | . | TRBJ1-2
CASSLTPQGHQPQHF | TGTGCCAGCAGCTTAACACCCCAGGGCCATCAGCCCCAGCATTTT | . | 15 | TRBV7-3 | . | TRBJ1-5
CASSTGTGWGTEAFF | TGTGCCAGTAGTACTGGGACAGGGTGGGGCACTGAAGCTTTCTTT | few | 15 | TRBV19 | TRBD1 | TRBJ1-1
CASSRTSGYNEQFF | TGTGCCAGCAGCCGGACTAGCGGCTACAATGAGCAGTTCTTC | . | 14 | TRBV6-6 | TRBD2 | TRBJ2-1
CASRPFLPGQREAFF | TGTGCAAGTCGCCCCTTCTTGCCGGGACAACGTGAAGCTTTCTTT | . | 15 | TRBV12-2 | . | TRBJ1-1
CASSFFEVGGETQYF | TGTGCCAGCAGCTTCTTCGAGGTGGGGGGAGAGACCCAGTACTTC | . | 15 | TRBV7-9 | . | TRBJ2-5
CASGLGFTDTQYF | TGTGCCAGCGGGCTTGGCTTCACAGATACGCAGTATTTT | . | 13 | TRBV2 | . | TRBJ2-3
CASSLGTDAGYTF | TGTGCCAGCAGCTTGGGGACAGACGCTGGCTACACCTTC | . | 13 | TRBV5-4 | . | TRBJ1-2
CASSLSNRGWPLHF | TGTGCCAGCAGTCTAAGTAACAGGGGTTGGCCCCTCCACTTT | . | 14 | TRBV27 | TRBD1 | TRBJ1-6
CASSVAGGPDNEQFF | TGTGCCAGCAGCGTAGCGGGGGGGCCGGACAATGAGCAGTTCTTC | . | 15 | TRBV9 | TRBD2 | TRBJ2-1
CASIAQGSNQPQHF | TGTGCCAGCATTGCCCAGGGAAGCAATCAGCCCCAGCATTTT | . | 14 | TRBV28 | . | TRBJ1-5
CASSQHGAAGEGETQYF | TGCGCCAGCAGCCAACACGGGGCAGCGGGTGAGGGAGAGACCCAGTACTTC | once | 17 | TRBV4-1 | . | TRBJ2-5
CSVALREAFF | TGCAGCGTAGCCCTTCGTGAAGCTTTCTTT | once | 10 | TRBV29-1 | . | TRBJ1-1
CASSATDSLNYRGYTF | TGTGCCAGCAGTGCTACTGACTCGCTAAATTACAGGGGCTACACCTTC | . | 16 | TRBV25-1 | . | TRBJ1-2
CSVLGGGLDGYTF | TGCAGCGTCCTTGGGGGGGGGCTAGATGGCTACACCTTC | . | 13 | TRBV29-1 | . | TRBJ1-2
CASNDQGHMDEKLFF | TGTGCCAGCAATGATCAGGGGCACATGGATGAAAAACTGTTTTTT | . | 15 | TRBV2 | . | TRBJ1-4
CSVGGLAGQETQYF | TGCAGCGTGGGGGGACTAGCGGGACAAGAGACCCAGTACTTC | . | 14 | TRBV29-1 | TRBD2 | TRBJ2-5
CASRAGSLNTIYF | TGTGCCAGCAGGGCGGGCAGCCTAAACACCATATATTTT | . | 13 | TRBV2 | . | TRBJ1-3
CASSLLYSGLVTDTQYF | TGTGCCAGCAGCCTACTATACTCTGGGTTAGTCACAGATACGCAGTATTTT | . | 17 | TRBV12-1 | . | TRBJ2-3
CASSGRLESDEQYF | TGTGCCAGCAGTGGGCGACTAGAGTCCGACGAGCAGTACTTC | . | 14 | TRBV2 | . | TRBJ2-7
CASSLGGSTGTDTQYF | TGTGCCAGCAGCTTAGGCGGGAGCACAGGCACAGATACGCAGTATTTT | few | 16 | TRBV7-6 | TRBD2 | TRBJ2-3
CASSWTSGSDEQFF | TGTGCCAGCAGCTGGACTAGCGGGAGTGATGAGCAGTTCTTC | . | 14 | TRBV7-2 | TRBD2 | TRBJ2-1
CASSPGLTGATQYF | TGTGCCAGTAGTCCCGGACTAACCGGTGCCACCCAGTACTTC | . | 14 | TRBV19 | . | TRBJ2-5
CAISDRSDQPQHF | TGTGCCATCAGTGACAGAAGTGATCAGCCCCAGCATTTT | few | 13 | TRBV10-3 | . | TRBJ1-5
CASSAVAGTSYNEQFF | TGTGCTAGCAGCGCCGTAGCGGGCACCTCCTACAATGAGCAGTTCTTC | . | 16 | TRBV7-7 | TRBD2 | TRBJ2-1
CASKALGQGGHEQYF | TGTGCCAGCAAAGCCCTGGGACAGGGGGGGCACGAGCAGTACTTC | . | 15 | TRBV2 | TRBD1 | TRBJ2-7
CASSLGQGCGYTF | TGTGCCAGCAGCTTGGGACAGGGGTGTGGCTACACCTTC | . | 13 | TRBV7-2 | TRBD1 | TRBJ1-2
CASSVGGQGVYNEQFF | TGTGCCAGCAGCGTAGGAGGTCAGGGGGTCTACAATGAGCAGTTCTTC | . | 16 | TRBV9 | TRBD1 | TRBJ2-1
CASSAQGGGDSYEQYF | TGTGCCAGCAGCGCCCAGGGCGGGGGTGACTCCTACGAGCAGTACTTC | . | 16 | TRBV9 | TRBD2 | TRBJ2-7